Described below is a single T cell receptor (beta chain) sequence and its context. Selected pancreatic ductal adenocarcinoma patients had undergone surgery without neoadjuvant therapy. These data come from a study of T cells in pancreatic ductal adenocarcinoma. The data were produced by immunoSEQ multiplex PCR, yet TCRdb's version contains in-frame clones alone and is incomplete. The sample gives around 100,000 clones, roughly 96% of which show up once; under 3.5% is in the top ten. The CDR3 covers 14 residues. V lost 5 bases and J lost 6; bases outside the gene matches: 6. Germline V gene sequence: CDR1 SGHAT, CDR2 FQNNGV.

Sequenced: PBMCs. The origin of this receptor is a human donor with pancreatic ductal adenocarcinoma. This chain connects TRBV11-2 to TRBJ2-1, with 8 bases lining up with TRBD1. Written as DNA, the CDR3 is TGTGCCAGCAGCCCCATCACAGGGGGCAATGAGCAGTTCTTC. It translates to CASSPITGGNEQFF.